This entry features one T cell receptor beta chain sequence. This receptor's antigen is unknown. Base qualities were left out, and no much larger clone turns up one base away. Libraries came from the immunoSEQ multiplex PCR assay. To provide template for TCR sequencing, every sample had RNA extracted and reverse transcribed into cDNA. SuperScript III was used to make first-strand cDNA, primed with a 2:1 mix of oligo-dT and random hexamers. A synthetic immune receptor repertoire was used to measure amplification bias, and any remaining bias was corrected computationally. In the source study's methods: Raw reads were preprocessed for error removal, and CDR3 was defined according to IMGT conventions as running from the conserved cysteine to phenylalanine. Clonality was calculated as 1 minus Shannon entropy normalized by log2 of the number of productive unique TCRs. Whether each scalp clone was CD4 or CD8 was inferred by checking scalp TCRbeta sequences against the CD4 and CD8 repertoires from sorted blood. TCRdb holds this immuneACCESS table with in-frame rearrangements only. Some clones are missing; in checked studies, unresolved V genes explain under half, and the rest has no known cause. V and J calls and clone size are copied from that table; D and trimming were computed from the DNA. This sample comprises about 180,000 clones, 59% of them detected only once. 14% to 15% of the sample belongs to the ten largest clones.

This specimen belongs to a study of CD8+ T cells in alopecia areata (dated by TCRdb to 2017 to 2018). For context, the study as a whole: Treated patients were enrolled in an open-label pilot trial of oral tofacitinib, 5 to 10 mg twice daily, for moderate-to-severe alopecia areata. Patients stayed on tofacitinib for 6 to 18 months and then had 6 months of follow-up off drug so that delayed response and recurrence could be assessed. In both human patients and the C3H/HeJ mouse model, the study applied high-throughput TCRbeta sequencing to look at T cell clonal expansion in alopecia areata. On the human side, TCRbeta sequencing was run on scalp tissue and on sorted CD4+ and CD8+ peripheral blood T cells from healthy controls and from alopecia areata patients with either patchy or totalis/universalis disease. Tofacitinib-treated patients had biopsies at baseline and at 4 and 24 weeks of treatment, with a later scalp biopsy in several patients. Scalp clonality was compared among normal scalp (n=4), patchy alopecia areata scalp (n=8), and alopecia totalis/universalis scalp (n=8). RNA was extracted with the PAXgene miRNA kit for fixed scalp, the miRNeasy kit for PBMCs, and the RNeasy kit for mouse skin. TCRbeta CDR3 regions were amplified by immunoSEQ multiplex PCR using 35 Vbeta forward and 13 Jbeta reverse primers. On the study overall, not on this receptor specifically: Compared with normal scalp, lesional scalp, particularly in alopecia totalis/universalis, had higher clonality and more expanded CD8+ clones, which suggests antigenic drive. Compared with mice, TCR sequences shared between patients were less clear, possibly partly because of HLA diversity across the patient population. Scalp TCR repertoire analysis is complicated because resident alphabeta T cells in normal human skin are also sequenced, whereas mouse skin is dominated by gammadelta T cells.

The CDR3 sequence holds 14 residues, the cysteine and phenylalanine included. The retained sequence is limited to the CDR3, 42 bases, with the frame set at the first base. V is pruned by 4 bases and J by 9 bases, leaving 7 bases of the junction without a gene match. Taken from the germline V gene, the CDR1 and CDR2 loops are LGHNA and YNFKEQ. Read against the paper, the sample's time point label means: baseline before oral tofacitinib. Lesional scalp punch biopsies and peripheral blood were collected from alopecia areata patients. PBMCs were isolated by density centrifugation and stained for CD3, CD4 and CD8, after which CD4+ and CD8+ T cells were sorted on a FACSAria.

The receptor's source is a human donor with alopecia areata. This specimen consisted of CD4+ T cells sorted from blood, obtained at week 0. Recombination linked TRBV4-2 to TRBJ2-7; the central 12 bases match TRBD2. The nucleotide sequence is TGTGCCAGCAGCCCGACTCCGGGACTAGCGGGGCAGTACTTC. Its product reads: CASSPTPGLAGQYF.